This T cell receptor beta chain was sequenced during a study of regulatory T cells in long-lasting Graves disease. Specified time point: newly diagnosed GD, antithyroid drugs for less than 3 months. With RNA extracted from PBMCs as input, the TCR library was made. In this cohort, patients came from an endocrinology department located in Xi'an, China. EDTA tubes held about 9.7 milliliters of peripheral blood from each patient. Germline lookup yields CDR1 GTSNPN and CDR2 SVGIG (reference sequence). This CDR3 region has 12 residues. J gave up 1 base and V 5 bases, and 1 base lay outside the gene matches. Assembly of TCR beta libraries relied on iRepertoire HTBI primers together with Arm-PCR of CDR3 regions. TCRdb re-called the multiplex PCR reads through MiXCR, storing one row per CDR3 protein. The repertoire holds some 200,000 distinct CDR3 sequences, with roughly 19% as singletons. This clonotype appeared many times. Its antigen is currently unknown.

General study points: Samples came from peripheral blood alone, without thyroid tissue.

These data were also reused for a study on T cells in Graves' hyperthyroidism and ophthalmopathy.

The material was peripheral blood mononuclear cells (PBMCs), obtained at new diagnosis, from a patient treated with antithyroid drugs. The TCR sequence derives from a woman under 40 with Graves disease. The genes are TRBV30 and TRBJ1-1, with 7 bases aligning to TRBD1. As DNA, the CDR3 is TGTGCCTGGCGACAGGGGAACACTGAAGCTTTCTTT. It is translated as CAWRQGNTEAFF. Full variable domain (missing parts from reference TRBV30 and TRBJ1-1): SQTIHQWPATLVQPVGSPLSLECTVEGTSNPNLYWYRQAAGRGLQLLFYSVGIGQISSEVPQNLSASRPQDRQFILSSKKLLLSDSGFYLCAWRQGNTEAFFGQGTRLTVV.